This T cell receptor (beta chain) was identified in a study of blood T cell repertoires in COVID-19. The CDR3 consists of 15 residues. Germline V gives CDR1 SGHRS, CDR2 YFSETQ. The V gene lost 2 bases and the J gene lost 2 bases, with 11 bases spanning the gap. TCRdb keeps only in-frame clones here, not all; method: immunoSEQ multiplex PCR. The data show tens of thousands of clones, 86% seen once. The origin of this receptor is a man aged 45 to 65 with active COVID-19. Sequenced input: peripheral blood. The genes are TRBV5-1 and TRBJ2-1, with D possibly being TRBD2 (6 bases). The CDR3 sequence: CASSLGGGTYNEQFF. The CDR3 DNA follows: TGCGCCAGCAGCTTAGGTGGGGGGACCTACAATGAGCAGTTCTTC.